This T cell receptor (beta chain) is drawn from a study of identical twins. V was cut by 8 bases and J by 4 bases, with 12 bases left in between. This CDR3 has 14 amino acids. Per germline, CDR1 ENHRY and CDR2 SYGVKD. A universal primer site was created by template switching, with the cDNA bearing unique molecular identifiers. TCRdb reprocessed the 5' RACE reads with MiXCR, giving one entry per CDR3 protein. The sample records approximately 620,000 distinct CDR3 sequences, 8.5% to 9.5% being singletons. This clonotype was counted a few times. The sample was also reused in another study, on yellow fever vaccine responses in identical twins.

The rearrangement joins TRBV10-3 to TRBJ2-6, with a possible D match to TRBD1 (5 bases). The source of this sequence is a woman between 18 and 29 years old in good health. Sequenced: PBMCs. The CDR3 nucleotides are TGTGCCATCCAGCAGGGTCCCGGGGCCAACGTCCTGACTTTC. The encoded protein is CAIQQGPGANVLTF.